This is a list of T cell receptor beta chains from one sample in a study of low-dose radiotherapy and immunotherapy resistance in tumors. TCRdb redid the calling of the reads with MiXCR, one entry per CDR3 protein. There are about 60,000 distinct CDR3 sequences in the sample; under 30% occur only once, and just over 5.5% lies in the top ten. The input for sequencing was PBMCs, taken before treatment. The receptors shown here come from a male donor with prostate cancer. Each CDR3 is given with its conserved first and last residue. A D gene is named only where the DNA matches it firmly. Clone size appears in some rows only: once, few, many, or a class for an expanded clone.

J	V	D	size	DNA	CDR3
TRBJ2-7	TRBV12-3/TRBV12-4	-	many	TGTGCCAGCAGTTTAGGGCAGGCCGGCTACGAGCAGTACTTC	CASSLGQAGYEQYF
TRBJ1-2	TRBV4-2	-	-	TGTGCCAGCAGCCCCAGGGGAGACTATGGCTACACCTTC	CASSPRGDYGYTF
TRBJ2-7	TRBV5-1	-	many	TGCGCCAGCAGCTTGGTCCAGGGTGGCGACGAGCAGTACTTC	CASSLVQGGDEQYF
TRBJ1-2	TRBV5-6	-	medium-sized	TGTGCCAGCAGCGGCATCCGGGGGGCTGGCTACACCTTC	CASSGIRGAGYTF
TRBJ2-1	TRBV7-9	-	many	TGTGCCAGCAGTCAGACCAATGAGCAGTTCTTC	CASSQTNEQFF
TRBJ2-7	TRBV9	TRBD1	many	TGTGCCAGCAGCGGCTCCGGGACAGGCGTCTACGAGCAGTACTTC	CASSGSGTGVYEQYF
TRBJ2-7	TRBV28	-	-	TGTGCCACCCTCGGGCTCAGCGGCGAGCAGTACTTC	CATLGLSGEQYF
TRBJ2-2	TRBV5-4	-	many	TGTGCCAGCAGCTTGTATCGGGGCGCGAACACCGGGGAGCTGTTTTTT	CASSLYRGANTGELFF
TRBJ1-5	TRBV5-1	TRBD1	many	TGCGCCAGCAGCTACTTACCGGGACAGGGTAATCAGCCCCAGCATTTT	CASSYLPGQGNQPQHF
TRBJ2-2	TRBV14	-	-	TGTGCCAGCAGCCAAGTCGGTTTCACCGGGGAGCTGTTTTTT	CASSQVGFTGELFF
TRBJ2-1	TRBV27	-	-	TGTGCCAGCAGTACCGGACAGAACTCCTACAATGAGCAGTTCTTC	CASSTGQNSYNEQFF
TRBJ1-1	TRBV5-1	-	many	TGCGCCAGCAGCTTGGTTGGGGGCGGGAACACTGAAGCTTTCTTT	CASSLVGGGNTEAFF
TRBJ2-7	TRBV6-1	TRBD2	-	TGTGCCACGACTAGCGGGAGGGGTGAGCAGTACTTC	CATTSGRGEQYF
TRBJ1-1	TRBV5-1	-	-	TGCGCCAGCAGCTCGGGACAAAACACTGAAGCTTTCTTT	CASSSGQNTEAFF
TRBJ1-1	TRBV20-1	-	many	TGCAGTGCTAGACCGGGGGCGGGGACTGAAGCTTTCTTT	CSARPGAGTEAFF
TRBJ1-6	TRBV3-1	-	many	TGTGCCAGCAGCTCCGGGGCAGGCTTACCCCTCCACTTT	CASSSGAGLPLHF
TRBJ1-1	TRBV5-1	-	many	TGCGCCAGCAGCTTGGCGGGACAAAGTCACCCTTTCTTT	CASSLAGQSHPFF
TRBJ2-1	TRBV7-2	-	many	TGTGCCAGCAGCTCAACCGGTTATGAGCAGTTCTTC	CASSSTGYEQFF
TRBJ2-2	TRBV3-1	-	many	TGTGCCAGCAGCCAACACCCGGGGAGTAACACCGGGGAGCTGTTTTTT	CASSQHPGSNTGELFF
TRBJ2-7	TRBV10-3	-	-	TGTGCCATCAGTGAGGGGGACAAGACCTACGAGCAGTACTTC	CAISEGDKTYEQYF
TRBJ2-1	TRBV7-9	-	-	TGTGCCAGCAGCTTAGCGGGCGTGGAGGGTGAGCAGTTCTTC	CASSLAGVEGEQFF
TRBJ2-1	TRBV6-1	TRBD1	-	TGTGCCAGCAGTTACCCGGGACAGGGGGCAGGTGAGCAGTTCTTC	CASSYPGQGAGEQFF
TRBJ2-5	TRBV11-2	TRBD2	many	TGTGCCAGCACCCGAGCGGGGGGGCCCTCAGAGACCCAGTACTTC	CASTRAGGPSETQYF
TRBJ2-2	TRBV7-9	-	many	TGTGCCAATGGGGCACTGAACACCGGGGAGCTGTTTTTT	CANGALNTGELFF
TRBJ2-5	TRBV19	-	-	TGTGCCAGTAGTATAGATGCAGCACAAGAGACCCAGTACTTC	CASSIDAAQETQYF
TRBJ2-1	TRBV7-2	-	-	TGTGCCAGCAGCTTAGGATCAGCTTGGTTCTTC	CASSLGSAWFF
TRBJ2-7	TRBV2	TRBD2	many	TGTGCCAGCAGTGGGCTAGCGGGAGGCCGGAACGAGCAGTACTTC	CASSGLAGGRNEQYF
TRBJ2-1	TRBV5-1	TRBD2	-	TGCGCCAGCAGCTTGGAGCCAGCGGGGGCCAGTTACAATGAGCAGTTCTTC	CASSLEPAGASYNEQFF
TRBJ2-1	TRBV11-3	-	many	TGTGCCAGCAGCTTGGGAAGGGCGTCCTACAATGAGCAGTTCTTC	CASSLGRASYNEQFF
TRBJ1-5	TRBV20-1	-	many	TGCAGTGCTAGGGCGGGCGTTAGCAATCAGCCCCAGCATTTT	CSARAGVSNQPQHF
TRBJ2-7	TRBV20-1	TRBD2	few	TGCAGTGCTATAGCGGGAGGCTACGAGCAGTACTTC	CSAIAGGYEQYF
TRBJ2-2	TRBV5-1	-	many	TGCGCCAGCACCGGGGAGCGCCCAGGCACCGGGGAGCTGTTTTTT	CASTGERPGTGELFF
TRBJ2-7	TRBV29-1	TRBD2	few	TGCAGCGTTGGCCGGGGGGACTACGAGCAGTACTTC	CSVGRGDYEQYF